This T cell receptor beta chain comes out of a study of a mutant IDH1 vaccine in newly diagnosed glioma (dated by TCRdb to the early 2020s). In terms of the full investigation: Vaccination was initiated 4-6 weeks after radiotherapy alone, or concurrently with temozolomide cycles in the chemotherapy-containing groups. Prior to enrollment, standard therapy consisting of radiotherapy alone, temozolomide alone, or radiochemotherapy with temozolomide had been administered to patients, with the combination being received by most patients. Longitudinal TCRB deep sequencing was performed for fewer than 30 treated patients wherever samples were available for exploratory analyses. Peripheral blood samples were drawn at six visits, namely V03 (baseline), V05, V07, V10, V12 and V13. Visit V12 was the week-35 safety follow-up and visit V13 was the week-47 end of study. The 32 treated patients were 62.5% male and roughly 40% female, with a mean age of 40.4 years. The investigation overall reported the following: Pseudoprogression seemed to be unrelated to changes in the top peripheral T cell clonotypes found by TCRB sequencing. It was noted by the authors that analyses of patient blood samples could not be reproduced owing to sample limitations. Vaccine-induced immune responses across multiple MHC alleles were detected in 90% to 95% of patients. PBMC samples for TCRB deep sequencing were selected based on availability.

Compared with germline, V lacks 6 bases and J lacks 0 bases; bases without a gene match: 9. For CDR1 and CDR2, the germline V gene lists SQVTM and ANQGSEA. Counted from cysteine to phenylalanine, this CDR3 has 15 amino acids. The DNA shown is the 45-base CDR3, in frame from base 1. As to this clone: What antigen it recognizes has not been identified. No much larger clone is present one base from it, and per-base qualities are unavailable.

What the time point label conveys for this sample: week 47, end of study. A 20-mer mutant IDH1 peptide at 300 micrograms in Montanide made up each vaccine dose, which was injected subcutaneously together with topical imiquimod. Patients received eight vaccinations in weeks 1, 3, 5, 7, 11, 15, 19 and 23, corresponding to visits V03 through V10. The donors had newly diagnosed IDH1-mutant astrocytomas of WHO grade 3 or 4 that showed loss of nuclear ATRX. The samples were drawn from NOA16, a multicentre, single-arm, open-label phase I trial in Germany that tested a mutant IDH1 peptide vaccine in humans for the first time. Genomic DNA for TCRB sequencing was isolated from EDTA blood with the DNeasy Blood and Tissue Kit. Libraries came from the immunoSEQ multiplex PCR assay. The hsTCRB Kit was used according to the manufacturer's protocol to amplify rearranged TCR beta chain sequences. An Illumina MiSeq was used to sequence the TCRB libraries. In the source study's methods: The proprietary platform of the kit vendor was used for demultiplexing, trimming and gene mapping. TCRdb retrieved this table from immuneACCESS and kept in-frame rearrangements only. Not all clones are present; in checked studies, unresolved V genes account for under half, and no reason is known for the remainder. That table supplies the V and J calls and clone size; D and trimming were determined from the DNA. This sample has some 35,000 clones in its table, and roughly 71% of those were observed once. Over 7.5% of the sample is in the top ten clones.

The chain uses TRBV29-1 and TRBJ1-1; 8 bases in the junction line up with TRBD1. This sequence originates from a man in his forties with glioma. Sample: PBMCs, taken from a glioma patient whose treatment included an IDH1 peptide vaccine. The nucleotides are TGCAGCGTAGGGGACAGGCCCTACCTGAACACTGAAGCTTTCTTT. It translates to CSVGDRPYLNTEAFF.